This TCR beta chain was retrieved from a study of blood T cell repertoires in COVID-19. TCRdb keeps only in-frame clones here, not all; method: immunoSEQ multiplex PCR. In the table there are over 150,000 clones, 80% of which are singletons. CDR3 length: 14 residues. Germline CDR1 and CDR2: SGHDT and YYEEEE. V lost 6 bases, J lost 1 base, and 11 bases lay in between. Participant age was about 18 to 89 years, and participants resided in about two dozen US areas. This chain uses TRBV5-6 with TRBJ2-1, with D perhaps matching TRBD1 (6 bases). The source is a woman aged 60-70 years who had recovered from COVID-19. Sequences were obtained from PBMCs or T cells enriched from blood (not recorded which). CDR3: CASNDRLSYNEQFF. The CDR3 DNA is TGTGCCAGCAACGACAGGTTGTCCTACAATGAGCAGTTCTTC.